Listed below are T cell receptor beta chains from one sample, sequenced in a study of T cell changes during pregnancy in multiple sclerosis. The table came from immunoSEQ multiplex PCR; TCRdb's copy has only in-frame clones and leaves some out. The sample has around 37,000 clones; 88% are singletons. The sequencing here drew on CD8+ T cells from peripheral blood mononuclear cells, taken in the third trimester of pregnancy. These receptors originate from a female donor with multiple sclerosis, enrolled in a pregnancy study. The CDR3 runs from the conserved cysteine through the conserved F or W. The order of the fields is clone size, V gene, J gene, D gene, CDR3 DNA, CDR3 protein. D genes are given only for firm matches. A clone size is listed for some rows: how often the clone was seen (once, few, many), or a class if it is expanded.

abundance: NA; v_gene: TRBV7-9; j_gene: TRBJ1-1; d_gene: TRBD1; CDR3nt: TGTGCCAGCAGACAGGGGGCAACTGAAGCTTTCTTT; CDR3aa: CASRQGATEAFF
abundance: NA; v_gene: TRBV19; j_gene: TRBJ2-4; d_gene: NA; CDR3nt: TGTGCCAGTAGTATAGGTCCAGGGGCGGACATTCAGTACTTC; CDR3aa: CASSIGPGADIQYF
abundance: NA; v_gene: TRBV5-1; j_gene: TRBJ1-1; d_gene: NA; CDR3nt: TGCGCCAGCAGCTTGGCCCCAGAAAGCACTGAAGCTTTCTTT; CDR3aa: CASSLAPESTEAFF
abundance: NA; v_gene: TRBV11-2; j_gene: TRBJ1-1; d_gene: NA; CDR3nt: TGTGCCAGCAGCTCTAAGGACAGAGGAACTGAAGCTTTCTTT; CDR3aa: CASSSKDRGTEAFF
abundance: NA; v_gene: TRBV7-9; j_gene: TRBJ1-2; d_gene: NA; CDR3nt: TGTGCCAGCAGCTCGTTCCTTAACTATGGCTACACCTTC; CDR3aa: CASSSFLNYGYTF
abundance: NA; v_gene: TRBV11-1; j_gene: TRBJ2-7; d_gene: NA; CDR3nt: TGTGCCAGCAGCTTCTCTATTTGGGAGCAGTACTTC; CDR3aa: CASSFSIWEQYF
abundance: NA; v_gene: TRBV4-2; j_gene: TRBJ1-4; d_gene: TRBD1; CDR3nt: TGTGCCAGCAGCCAAGATTTAGGGACAGGGGCGGGTGAAAAACTGTTTTTT; CDR3aa: CASSQDLGTGAGEKLFF
abundance: NA; v_gene: TRBV18; j_gene: TRBJ2-3; d_gene: NA; CDR3nt: TGTGCCAGCTCACTTCCTACAGGGCCCGCGGCCGAAGATACGCAGTATTTT; CDR3aa: CASSLPTGPAAEDTQYF
abundance: NA; v_gene: TRBV2; j_gene: TRBJ1-2; d_gene: TRBD1; CDR3nt: TGTGCCAGCAGTGAGGGACAGTCAAGCTACACCTTC; CDR3aa: CASSEGQSSYTF
abundance: medium-sized; v_gene: TRBV6-1; j_gene: TRBJ2-3; d_gene: TRBD2; CDR3nt: TGTGCCAGCAGTGAAGACAGCGGGGGGGGAGCAGATACGCAGTATTTT; CDR3aa: CASSEDSGGGADTQYF
abundance: NA; v_gene: TRBV9; j_gene: TRBJ1-2; d_gene: NA; CDR3nt: TGTGCCAGCAGCCTACAGGGTCGAGCTAACTATGGCTACACCTTC; CDR3aa: CASSLQGRANYGYTF
abundance: NA; v_gene: TRBV7-8; j_gene: TRBJ1-1; d_gene: TRBD1; CDR3nt: TGTGCCAGCAGCCCGAGACAGGGCACTGAAGCTTTCTTT; CDR3aa: CASSPRQGTEAFF
abundance: NA; v_gene: TRBV30; j_gene: TRBJ1-6; d_gene: TRBD1; CDR3nt: TGTGCCTGGAGTGTGTTGGACAGGTCTTCACCCCTCCACTTT; CDR3aa: CAWSVLDRSSPLHF
abundance: NA; v_gene: TRBV28; j_gene: TRBJ1-2; d_gene: NA; CDR3nt: TGTGCCAGCACCGATAGGGGTTACTATGGCTACACCTTC; CDR3aa: CASTDRGYYGYTF
abundance: few; v_gene: TRBV6-4; j_gene: TRBJ2-1; d_gene: TRBD1; CDR3nt: TGTGCCAGCAGTGACGGGGACAGGGTCAGCCATGAGCAGTTCTTC; CDR3aa: CASSDGDRVSHEQFF
abundance: NA; v_gene: TRBV27; j_gene: TRBJ2-6; d_gene: NA; CDR3nt: TGTGCCAGCAGTTTCGGGGGGCTCAGTTCTGGGGCCAACGTCCTGACTTTC; CDR3aa: CASSFGGLSSGANVLTF
abundance: NA; v_gene: TRBV6-1; j_gene: TRBJ1-4; d_gene: TRBD1; CDR3nt: TGTGCCAGCAGTGAAGATGCAGGGGGGAATGAAAAACTGTTTTTT; CDR3aa: CASSEDAGGNEKLFF
abundance: NA; v_gene: TRBV2; j_gene: TRBJ1-1; d_gene: NA; CDR3nt: TGTGCCAGCTTCGGGGTGGGTGAGGTGAACACTGAAGCTTTCTTT; CDR3aa: CASFGVGEVNTEAFF
abundance: NA; v_gene: TRBV9; j_gene: TRBJ2-7; d_gene: NA; CDR3nt: TGTGCCAGCAGCGTAGGAGGAAGAGGCGAGCAGTACTTC; CDR3aa: CASSVGGRGEQYF
abundance: NA; v_gene: TRBV27; j_gene: TRBJ2-5; d_gene: TRBD2; CDR3nt: TGTGCCAGCAGTCCGACCAGGGAGGGCCCACCCCAGTACTTC; CDR3aa: CASSPTREGPPQYF
abundance: NA; v_gene: TRBV5-6; j_gene: TRBJ2-7; d_gene: NA; CDR3nt: TGTGCCAGCAGCCCCAGTGAGGACTACGAGCAGTACTTC; CDR3aa: CASSPSEDYEQYF
abundance: NA; v_gene: TRBV9; j_gene: TRBJ2-5; d_gene: TRBD2; CDR3nt: TGTGCCAGGGGGGGGGAGACCCAGTACTTC; CDR3aa: CARGGETQYF
abundance: few; v_gene: TRBV7-3; j_gene: TRBJ2-7; d_gene: TRBD1; CDR3nt: TGTGCCAGCAGCTTAACAGGGGGCTCCTCCTACGAGCAGTACTTC; CDR3aa: CASSLTGGSSYEQYF
abundance: few; v_gene: TRBV4-1; j_gene: TRBJ2-7; d_gene: NA; CDR3nt: TGCGCCAGCAGCCCCGGACAGGGAGGGGACTACGAGCAGTACTTC; CDR3aa: CASSPGQGGDYEQYF
abundance: NA; v_gene: TRBV7-6; j_gene: TRBJ1-6; d_gene: TRBD1; CDR3nt: TGTGCCAGCAGCGATGGACAGGCCTCACGTTCACCCCTCCACTTT; CDR3aa: CASSDGQASRSPLHF
abundance: NA; v_gene: TRBV6-4; j_gene: TRBJ2-2; d_gene: TRBD2; CDR3nt: TGTGCCAGCAGTGACTCGCGGGGGGCGAACACCGGGGAGCTGTTTTTT; CDR3aa: CASSDSRGANTGELFF
abundance: NA; v_gene: TRBV25-1; j_gene: TRBJ1-2; d_gene: NA; CDR3nt: TGTGCCAGCAGTGACATAGATATCAACTATGGCTACACCTTC; CDR3aa: CASSDIDINYGYTF
abundance: NA; v_gene: TRBV6-1; j_gene: TRBJ2-1; d_gene: TRBD1; CDR3nt: TGTGCCAGCAGTGAAGACTGGACAGGGATGGGCAATGAGCAGTTCTTC; CDR3aa: CASSEDWTGMGNEQFF
abundance: NA; v_gene: TRBV11-2; j_gene: TRBJ2-5; d_gene: TRBD2; CDR3nt: TGTGCCAGCAGCCAAGAGGCCGGGGGGCAAGAGACCCAGTACTTC; CDR3aa: CASSQEAGGQETQYF
abundance: NA; v_gene: TRBV11-3; j_gene: TRBJ2-1; d_gene: NA; CDR3nt: TGTGCCAGCAGCTTAGAAGGCAGGGGCTACAATGAGCAGTTCTTC; CDR3aa: CASSLEGRGYNEQFF
abundance: once; v_gene: TRBV19; j_gene: TRBJ1-5; d_gene: NA; CDR3nt: TGTGCCAGTAGTACCCCCGCAGAGGGTGACATATACGGCAATCAGCCCCAGCATTTT; CDR3aa: CASSTPAEGDIYGNQPQHF
abundance: NA; v_gene: TRBV4-1; j_gene: TRBJ2-1; d_gene: TRBD1; CDR3nt: TGCGCCAGCAGCCAAGATATAGAGACAGGGATCTACAATGAGCAGTTCTTC; CDR3aa: CASSQDIETGIYNEQFF
abundance: NA; v_gene: TRBV6-5; j_gene: TRBJ2-5; d_gene: NA; CDR3nt: TGTGCCAGCAGTCCGTCGCAGGTGCCCCAGTACTTC; CDR3aa: CASSPSQVPQYF
abundance: NA; v_gene: TRBV9; j_gene: TRBJ1-1; d_gene: NA; CDR3nt: TGTGCCAGCAGCGTTTCCGGCACTGAAGCTTTCTTT; CDR3aa: CASSVSGTEAFF
abundance: NA; v_gene: TRBV5-6; j_gene: TRBJ1-4; d_gene: NA; CDR3nt: TGTGCCAGCAGCTTCGGTTCCTGGGAAAAACTGTTTTTT; CDR3aa: CASSFGSWEKLFF
abundance: NA; v_gene: TRBV4-1; j_gene: TRBJ1-3; d_gene: TRBD1; CDR3nt: TGCGCCAGCAGCCAGAGGGCAACAGGGGGGGCTGGAAACACCATATATTTT; CDR3aa: CASSQRATGGAGNTIYF
abundance: NA; v_gene: TRBV6-1; j_gene: TRBJ1-5; d_gene: TRBD1; CDR3nt: TGTGCCATCAGTGGGACAGACTTGCTAGGGAGCAATCAGCCCCAGCATTTT; CDR3aa: CAISGTDLLGSNQPQHF
abundance: NA; v_gene: TRBV13; j_gene: TRBJ2-2; d_gene: NA; CDR3nt: TGTGCCAGCAGCTCGTCCTCTACCCCCGGGGAGCTGTTTTTT; CDR3aa: CASSSSSTPGELFF
abundance: medium-sized; v_gene: TRBV6-5; j_gene: TRBJ1-1; d_gene: NA; CDR3nt: TGTGCCAGCAGTTATGGGACACTTGAAGCTTTCTTT; CDR3aa: CASSYGTLEAFF
abundance: few; v_gene: TRBV27; j_gene: TRBJ1-2; d_gene: NA; CDR3nt: TGTGCCAGCAGGGTAGGGAGTTATGGCTACACCTTC; CDR3aa: CASRVGSYGYTF
abundance: few; v_gene: TRBV6-1; j_gene: TRBJ1-2; d_gene: NA; CDR3nt: TGTGCCAGCAGCCTTTGGGCCGATACTAACTATGGCTACACCTTC; CDR3aa: CASSLWADTNYGYTF
abundance: NA; v_gene: TRBV30; j_gene: TRBJ2-3; d_gene: TRBD2; CDR3nt: TGTGCCTCCGGGAGGGGATTAGATACGCAGTATTTT; CDR3aa: CASGRGLDTQYF
abundance: NA; v_gene: TRBV11-2; j_gene: TRBJ2-5; d_gene: NA; CDR3nt: TGTGCCAGCAGCTTAGTGGGCACAGACCAAGAGACCCAGTACTTC; CDR3aa: CASSLVGTDQETQYF
abundance: few; v_gene: TRBV28; j_gene: TRBJ1-2; d_gene: NA; CDR3nt: TGTGCCAGCAGCCCAAGGGGGATCTATGGCTACACCTTC; CDR3aa: CASSPRGIYGYTF
abundance: NA; v_gene: TRBV4-1; j_gene: TRBJ2-5; d_gene: TRBD2; CDR3nt: TGCGCCAGCAGCCAAGTCGGACTAGCGTCAGAGACCCAGTACTTC; CDR3aa: CASSQVGLASETQYF
abundance: NA; v_gene: TRBV6-5; j_gene: TRBJ1-1; d_gene: NA; CDR3nt: TGTGCCAGCAGTTACTCGACCGGGATTTGTTCTTTT; CDR3aa: CASSYSTGICSF
abundance: once; v_gene: TRBV4-1; j_gene: TRBJ2-1; d_gene: TRBD1; CDR3nt: TGCGCCAGCAGCCAGTTCGGGACAGGGGGTCCGGTTGAGCAGTTCTTC; CDR3aa: CASSQFGTGGPVEQFF
abundance: once; v_gene: TRBV4-2; j_gene: TRBJ2-1; d_gene: TRBD1; CDR3nt: TGTGCCAGCAGCCAAGATGAGGGGACAGGGGGGGGTGAGCAGTTCTTC; CDR3aa: CASSQDEGTGGGEQFF
abundance: NA; v_gene: TRBV9; j_gene: TRBJ2-1; d_gene: NA; CDR3nt: TGTGCCAGCAGCGAGTCTAGGGGGAGCTCCTACAATGAGCAGTTCTTC; CDR3aa: CASSESRGSSYNEQFF
abundance: NA; v_gene: TRBV9; j_gene: TRBJ2-7; d_gene: NA; CDR3nt: TGTGCCAGCAGCGTAGGGGGGGGCTCCGCATACGAGCAGTACTTC; CDR3aa: CASSVGGGSAYEQYF
abundance: NA; v_gene: TRBV7-3; j_gene: TRBJ2-3; d_gene: NA; CDR3nt: TGTGCCAGCAGCCCCTTTGGGGGGGGCGCAGATACGCAGTATTTT; CDR3aa: CASSPFGGGADTQYF
abundance: NA; v_gene: TRBV6-1; j_gene: TRBJ1-4; d_gene: NA; CDR3nt: TGTGCCAGCAGTGATCTGGAGGGGCAGGGCGGTGATAAACTGTTTTTT; CDR3aa: CASSDLEGQGGDKLFF
abundance: NA; v_gene: TRBV4-1; j_gene: TRBJ1-4; d_gene: TRBD1; CDR3nt: TGCGCCAGCAGCCAAGTCCTGACAGGGGGAAAACTGTTTTTT; CDR3aa: CASSQVLTGGKLFF
abundance: NA; v_gene: TRBV7-9; j_gene: TRBJ2-1; d_gene: TRBD2; CDR3nt: TGTGCCAGCAGCGACCCGGGAGGGACAAGACACAATGAGCAGTTCTTC; CDR3aa: CASSDPGGTRHNEQFF